The 20 T cell receptor beta chains in this list originate from one sample, sequenced in a study of blood T cell repertoires in COVID-19. Sequenced by immunoSEQ multiplex PCR; TCRdb stores in-frame clones only, minus some. The sample shows 30,000 to 40,000 clones, 80% of them seen only once. The sample was peripheral blood. These receptors originate from an elderly man with acute or convalescent COVID-19.

The rearrangement uses TRBV4-1 and TRBJ2-1; a weak D match, TRBD1 (5 bases). V lost 5 bases, J lost 8 bases, and 10 bases lay in between. This CDR3 has 12 amino acids. Per the germline V gene, CDR1 is MGHRA and CDR2 is YSYEKL. Here the CDR3 reads CASSGAHDEQFF. The CDR3 region has the DNA TGCGCCAGCAGCGGGGCCCACGATGAGCAGTTCTTC.

The chain is built from TRBV5-6 and TRBJ1-1; the match to TRBD1 covers 10 bases. This CDR3 spans 15 amino acids. Losses at the gene ends were 0 bases for V and 10 bases for J; bases not matched to a gene: 9. Per germline, CDR1 SGHDT and CDR2 YYEEEE. The CDR3 is CASSLARTGGLVAFF. The DNA for the CDR3 is TGTGCCAGCAGCTTGGCCAGGACAGGGGGATTGGTAGCTTTCTTT.

This chain connects TRBV6-5 to TRBJ2-7, with 7 bases aligning to TRBD1. The CDR3 is made up of 11 amino acids. Germline loops: CDR1 MNHEY, CDR2 SVGAGI. The trim removed 8 bases at V and 2 bases at J, leaving 0 bases unmatched. The CDR3 DNA sequence: TGTGCCAGCCAGGGGGCCTACGAGCAGTACTTC. Residues: CASQGAYEQYF.

Only one count was recorded for this clone. The V call is TRBV14, the J call TRBJ2-7, with D possibly being TRBD2 (6 bases). Trimming took off 4 bases at V and 3 bases at J, with 22 bases between the two ends. This CDR3 contains 17 residues. CDR1 and CDR2 (germline): SGHDN, FVKESK. CDR3 loop: CASSPSTERARDYEQYF. The CDR3 DNA reads TGTGCCAGCAGCCCAAGTACGGAGCGGGCAAGGGACTACGAGCAGTACTTC.

The genes are TRBV5-1 and TRBJ2-1, with D hard to call. The CDR3 consists of 14 residues. In germline, CDR1 is SGHRS, CDR2 YFSETQ. Deletions cut 1 base from V and 5 bases from J, with 10 bases between. The CDR3 spells CASSLRLGNNEQFF. The CDR3 DNA sequence: TGCGCCAGCAGCTTGCGACTGGGTAACAATGAGCAGTTCTTC.

This clone was detected only a few times. This CDR3 is CASSVSLASTDTQYF. The CDR3 DNA sequence: TGTGCCAGCAGCGTATCTTTAGCGAGCACAGATACGCAGTATTTT. The chain recombines TRBV9 with TRBJ2-3; a weak D match, TRBD2 (5 bases). The germline gives CDR1 SGDLS, CDR2 YYNGEE. The CDR3 totals 15 residues. The V and J ends lost 1 base and 0 bases respectively, with 9 bases between them. Together with reference TRBV9 and TRBJ2-3, the CDR3 gives the full variable domain: DSGVTQTPKHLITATGQRVTLRCSPRSGDLSVYWYQQSLDQGLQFLIQYYNGEERAKGNILERFSAQQFPDLHSELNLSSLELGDSALYFCASSVSLASTDTQYFGPGTRLTVL.

The chain couples TRBV11-1 to TRBJ2-7, with 8 bases lining up with TRBD2. V trimming: 0 bases; J trimming: 0 bases; junction bases outside the gene matches: 1. CDR3 length: 15 amino acids. Germline V CDR1 and CDR2: SGHAT, FQDESV (reference sequence). The CDR3 DNA reads TGTGCCAGCAGCTTAGCCGGACTAGCCTCCTACGAGCAGTACTTC. Translated: CASSLAGLASYEQYF.

The chain has TRBV28 and TRBJ1-2; D is unresolved. The CDR3 runs to 11 residues. Germline CDR1 is MDHEN and CDR2 is SYDVKM. Deletions cut 3 bases from V and 5 bases from J, with 4 bases between. The CDR3 DNA reads as TGTGCCAGCAGTTTGGAGTATGGCTACACCTTC. Protein sequence: CASSLEYGYTF.

The chain uses TRBV6-5 and TRBJ2-7; the D gene is possibly TRBD2 (6 bases). The ends were cut back, 3 bases at V and 0 bases at J, with 9 bases in the middle. Germline-derived CDR1 and CDR2 are MNHEY and SVGAGI. CDR3 length equals 14 residues. The CDR3 coding sequence is TGTGCCAGCAGTTATGGGAGGCTCTCCTACGAGCAGTACTTC. Translated, it gives CASSYGRLSYEQYF.

This chain joins TRBV6-5 and TRBJ1-1; D possibly corresponds to TRBD1 (5 bases). The germline V gene encodes CDR1 MNHEY and CDR2 SVGAGI. This CDR3 is built from 14 residues. V lost 2 bases and J 1 base, leaving 8 bases between the germline ends. The CDR3: CASSYSQGNTEAFF. The CDR3 nucleotides read TGTGCCAGCAGTTACAGCCAGGGGAACACTGAAGCTTTCTTT.

This rearrangement joins TRBV6-2 or TRBV6-3 to TRBJ2-5; possibly TRBD2 for D (5 bases). Germline V gene data show CDR1 as MNHEY and CDR2 as SVGEGT. Trimming took off 0 bases at V and 5 bases at J, with 10 bases between the two ends. This CDR3 has 14 residues. The CDR3 here is CASSYSGVSETQYF. CDR3 nucleotide sequence: TGTGCCAGCAGTTACTCGGGAGTGAGCGAGACCCAGTACTTC.

The V gene is TRBV27, the J gene TRBJ2-1, with 10 bases lining up with TRBD2. Germline CDR1 MNHEY, CDR2 SMNVEV (reference sequence). This CDR3 contains 19 residues. V lost 2 bases to trimming and J lost 1 base; unmatched junction nucleotides: 11. As DNA, the CDR3 is TGTGCCAGCAGTTTAAGGCGGCTAGCGGGGGCCTCATCCTACAATGAGCAGTTCTTC. Translation gives CASSLRRLAGASSYNEQFF.

The V call is TRBV6-5, the J call TRBJ2-2; TRBD1 matches at 9 bases. Unmatched junction bases numbered 5, after V lost 6 bases and J lost 6 bases. Germline loops: CDR1 MNHEY, CDR2 SVGAGI. The CDR3 has 14 residues. The CDR3 loop is CASRKTGGSGELFF. Written as DNA, the CDR3 is TGTGCCAGCAGAAAGACAGGGGGGTCCGGGGAGCTGTTTTTT.

In this sample, this clone turned up once. V gene TRBV9 combines with J gene TRBJ2-2, with 7 bases lining up with TRBD2. In germline, CDR1 is SGDLS, CDR2 YYNGEE. The CDR3 runs 16 residues. With 0 bases clipped from V and 3 bases from J, the junction kept 5 bases outside the gene matches. In DNA, the CDR3 is TGTGCCAGCAGCGTAGCCGGCGGGAGTCACACCGGGGAGCTGTTTTTT. Translated: CASSVAGGSHTGELFF. Variable domain in full (rest from reference TRBV9 and TRBJ2-2): DSGVTQTPKHLITATGQRVTLRCSPRSGDLSVYWYQQSLDQGLQFLIQYYNGEERAKGNILERFSAQQFPDLHSELNLSSLELGDSALYFCASSVAGGSHTGELFFGEGSRLTVL.

The rearrangement uses TRBV3-1 (or the pseudogene TRBV3-2) and TRBJ2-7, with 7 bases that match TRBD1. The CDR3 is 12 amino acids. CDR1 and CDR2 (germline): LGHDT, YNNKEL (reference sequence). With V trimmed by 5 bases and J by 6 bases, 4 bases remained unmatched. The CDR3, as DNA: TGTGCCAGCAGCAGAGACAGGGTCGAGCAGTACTTC. It is translated as CASSRDRVEQYF.

This chain joins TRBV30 and TRBJ2-6; a weak D match, TRBD2 (6 bases). The germline gives CDR1 GTSNPN, CDR2 SVGIG (reference sequence). V shed 2 bases and J shed 0 bases, with 8 bases lying between them. CDR3 length: 15 amino acids. This CDR3 reads CAWSREVSGANVLTF. In nucleotides, the CDR3 is TGTGCCTGGAGTAGGGAGGTCTCTGGGGCCAACGTCCTGACTTTC.

This clone is termed medium-sized. The gene calls are TRBV27 and TRBJ1-2; no clear D gene. The CDR3 length is 13 residues. Germline values: CDR1 MNHEY, CDR2 SMNVEV (reference sequence). Trimming pared 3 bases from V and 7 bases from J, leaving 12 bases between. The CDR3 sequence: CASSFSGYGGYTF. The CDR3 region has the DNA TGTGCCAGCAGTTTTTCGGGGTACGGTGGCTACACCTTC.

V gene TRBV14 combines with J gene TRBJ2-1; the D gene is possibly TRBD2 (5 bases). There are 18 residues in the CDR3. Trimming took off 3 bases at V and 0 bases at J, with 18 bases between the two ends. Germline V gene sequence: CDR1 SGHDN, CDR2 FVKESK. The CDR3 sequence is CASSQYVASFGSYNEQFF. Written as DNA, the CDR3 is TGTGCCAGCAGCCAGTATGTGGCTAGCTTCGGCTCCTACAATGAGCAGTTCTTC.

This clone was found a few times. This chain connects TRBV3-1 (or the pseudogene TRBV3-2) to TRBJ2-1, with 12 nucleotides matching TRBD2. The germline V gene encodes CDR1 LGHDT and CDR2 YNNKEL (reference sequence). V shed 3 bases and J 7 bases; nucleotides not matched to a gene: 7. The CDR3 loop spans 16 amino acids. CDR3 DNA sequence: TGTGCCAGCAGCCAGACTAGCGGGAGTCCCCCTAATGAGCAGTTCTTC. Translated: CASSQTSGSPPNEQFF.

This chain connects TRBV4-2 to TRBJ1-2; 9 bases align to TRBD1. CDR3 length equals 14 residues. Germline V gene lookup returns CDR1 LGHNA and CDR2 YNFKEQ. With V trimmed by 1 base and J by 4 bases, 1 base remained unmatched. Written as DNA, the CDR3 is TGTGCCAGCAGCCAAGCGGGACAGGGCTATGGCTACACCTTC. Translating gives CASSQAGQGYGYTF.